This T cell receptor (beta chain) was identified in a study of blood T cells in healthy people across ages. The CDR3 runs 13 residues. Between the trimmed V and J ends, which lost 2 bases and 5 bases, there was a span of 9 bases. CDR1 and CDR2 from the germline V gene are MNHEY and SVGAGI. This clonotype occurred a few times. Its antigen is currently unknown. With a J-beta primer mix and a sample-barcoded 5' primer, a second PCR ran about 7 to 12 cycles. TCRdb redid the calling of the 5' RACE reads with MiXCR, one entry per CDR3 protein. The sample lists about 1 million distinct CDR3 sequences, over 35% occurring once. Notes on the study in general: TCR beta diversity correlated strongly with naive T cell percentage.

The sequence derives from a woman aged 55-70 years in good health. Sequencing was performed on blood. The chain is built from TRBV6-5 and TRBJ2-5; D remains unclear. The CDR3 sequence is CASSYVGVETQYF. DNA of the CDR3: TGTGCCAGCAGTTACGTAGGAGTCGAGACCCAGTACTTC.